This TCR beta chain was observed in a study of cytomegalovirus exposure and HLA in healthy donors. PCR involved 60 Vbeta and 13 Jbeta primers. This table comes from immunoSEQ multiplex PCR, and its TCRdb copy is limited to in-frame clones, with some not included. The sample has 190,000 or so clones; 75% to 90% are singletons. This sequence originates from a boy aged 10-17 years in good health and CMV-seronegative. What was sequenced was PBMCs.

Here the CDR3 DNA reads TGTGCCAGTAGTATAGGACCGGGGGAGAGCGGCTACACCTTC. It specifies CASSIGPGESGYTF. The rearrangement joins TRBV19 to TRBJ1-2; tentatively, D is TRBD1 (5 bases). Trimming removed 1 base at V and 8 bases at J, with 14 bases between. Germline CDR1 LNHDA, CDR2 SQIVND (reference sequence). The CDR3 covers 14 residues.